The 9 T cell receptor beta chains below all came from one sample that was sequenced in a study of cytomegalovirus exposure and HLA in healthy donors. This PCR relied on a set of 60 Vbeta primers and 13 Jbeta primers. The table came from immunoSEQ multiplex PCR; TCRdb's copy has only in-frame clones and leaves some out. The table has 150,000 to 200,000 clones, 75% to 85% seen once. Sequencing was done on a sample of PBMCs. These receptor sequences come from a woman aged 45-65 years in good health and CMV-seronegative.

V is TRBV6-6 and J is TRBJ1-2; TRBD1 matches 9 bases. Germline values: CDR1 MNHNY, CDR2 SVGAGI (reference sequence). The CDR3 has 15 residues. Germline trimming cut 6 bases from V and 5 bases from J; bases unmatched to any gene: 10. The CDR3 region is CASSPRTGDSYGYTF. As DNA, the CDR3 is TGTGCCAGCAGCCCCAGGACAGGGGACTCGTATGGCTACACCTTC.

The CDR3 region has the DNA TGTGCCAGCAGCTCGACGACAGGGCCCTACGAGCAGTACTTC. Translated: CASSSTTGPYEQYF. The genes are TRBV7-2 and TRBJ2-7; 7 bases map to TRBD1. CDR3 length equals 14 residues. Germline V CDR1 and CDR2: SGHTA, FQGNSA. The junction had 5 bases not matched to a gene; V was cut back by 4 bases and J by 2 bases.

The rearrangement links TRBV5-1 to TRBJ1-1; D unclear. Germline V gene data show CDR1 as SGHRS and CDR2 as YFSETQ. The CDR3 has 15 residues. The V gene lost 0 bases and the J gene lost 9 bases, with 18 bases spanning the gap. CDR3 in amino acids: CASSLGGKEGAKAFF. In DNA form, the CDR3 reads TGCGCCAGCAGCTTGGGGGGTAAGGAGGGAGCGAAAGCTTTCTTT. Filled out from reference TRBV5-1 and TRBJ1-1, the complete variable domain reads KAGVTQTPRYLIKTRGQQVTLSCSPISGHRSVSWYQQTPGQGLQFLFEYFSETQRNKGNFPGRFSGRQFSNSRSEMNVSTLELGDSALYLCASSLGGKEGAKAFFGQGTRLTVV.

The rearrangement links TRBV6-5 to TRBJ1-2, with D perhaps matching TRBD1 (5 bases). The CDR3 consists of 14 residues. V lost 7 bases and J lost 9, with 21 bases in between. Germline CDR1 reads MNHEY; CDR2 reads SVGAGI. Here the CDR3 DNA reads TGTGCCAGCACTCTTCGGCAGGGATATAAGCGCTACACCTTC. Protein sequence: CASTLRQGYKRYTF.

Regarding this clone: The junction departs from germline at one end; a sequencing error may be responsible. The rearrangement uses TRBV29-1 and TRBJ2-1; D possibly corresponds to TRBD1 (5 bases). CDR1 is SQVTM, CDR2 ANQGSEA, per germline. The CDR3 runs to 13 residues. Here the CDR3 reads CSVEDSSYNEQFF. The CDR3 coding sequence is TGCAGCGTCGAAGACAGCTCCTACAATGAGCAGTTCTTC.

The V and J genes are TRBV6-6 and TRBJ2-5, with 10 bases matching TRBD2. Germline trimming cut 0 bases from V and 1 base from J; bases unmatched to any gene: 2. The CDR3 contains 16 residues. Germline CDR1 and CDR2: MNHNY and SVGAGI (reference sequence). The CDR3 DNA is TGTGCCAGCAGTTACTCGTTAGCGGGGGGCCAAGAGACCCAGTACTTC. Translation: CASSYSLAGGQETQYF.

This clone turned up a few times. The CDR3 DNA reads TGTGCCAGCAGCTTTCAGCGGTCGGGGACTGAAGCTTTCTTT. This encodes CASSFQRSGTEAFF. The gene calls are TRBV5-6 and TRBJ1-1, with D unresolved. This CDR3 has 14 residues. The germline CDR1 and CDR2 sequences are SGHDT and YYEEEE. Trimming pared 2 bases from V and 5 bases from J, leaving 13 bases between.

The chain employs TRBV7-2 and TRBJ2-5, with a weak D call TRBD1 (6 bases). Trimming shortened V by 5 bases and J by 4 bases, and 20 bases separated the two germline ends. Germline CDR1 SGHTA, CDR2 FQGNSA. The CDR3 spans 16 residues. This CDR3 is CASSGYGLIGGETQYF. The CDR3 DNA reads TGTGCCAGCAGCGGCTACGGGTTAATAGGGGGAGAGACCCAGTACTTC.

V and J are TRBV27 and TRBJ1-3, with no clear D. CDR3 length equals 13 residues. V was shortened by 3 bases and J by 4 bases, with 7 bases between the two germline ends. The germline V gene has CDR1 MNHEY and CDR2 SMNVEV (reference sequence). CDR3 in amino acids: CASSLRVGNTIYF. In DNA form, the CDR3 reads TGTGCCAGCAGTTTGAGGGTCGGAAACACCATATATTTT.